This T cell receptor (beta chain) emerged from a study of T and B cells in COVID-19 patients. Study-level background: Blood was sampled from COVID-19 patients who were either actively infected or recovered. Critical illness requiring mechanical ventilation or extracorporeal membrane oxygenation affected three fifths of the roughly 20 active-infection patients. General observations from the study: At recovery TRB diversity and richness exceeded healthy donors, after highly clonal active COVID-19 repertoires. Few blood samples existed from mildly ill patients during symptoms or early in severe cases.

From germline, CDR1 is LNHDA and CDR2 SQIVND (reference sequence). The CDR3 covers 13 residues. V was shortened by 9 bases and J by 6 bases, with 15 bases between the two germline ends. BIOMED2 TRB-A/B primer pools were used in multiplex TRB PCR. Using its own MiXCR run on the multiplex PCR reads, TCRdb lists one record per CDR3 protein. The sample yields approximately 8,000 distinct CDR3 sequences, roughly 25% seen once. TRB was amplified from approximately 250-500 ng of blood genomic DNA. Relative to its sample, this clonotype is medium-sized. Its antigen is unidentified. The receptor was isolated from a human donor who had recovered from COVID-19. The sequenced sample consisted of blood. The J gene is TRBJ1-3, the V gene TRBV19, with D perhaps TRBD1 (5 bases). CDR3 residues: CASQGLGENTIYF. DNA of the CDR3: TGTGCCAGCCAAGGACTAGGGGAAAACACCATATATTTT.